The 9 T cell receptor beta chains in this list originate from one sample, sequenced in a study of shared clonotypes between healthy human individuals. Using immunoSEQ multiplex PCR, the repertoire was profiled, and TCRdb retains in-frame clones only, with some absent. The profile shows some 87,000 clones, 60% to 75% of them singletons. Sequences were obtained from memory CD8+ T cells sorted from blood. The subset here: CD45RO+ cells pooled with CCR7-negative TemRA cells. These TCRs come from a man aged 25 to 45 in good health.

This chain uses TRBV28 with TRBJ1-1; D is unclear. CDR3 length: 13 residues. V was trimmed by 5 bases and J by 4 bases, leaving 11 bases between them. CDR1 and CDR2 from the germline V gene are MDHEN and SYDVKM. CDR3 residues: CASSPSFGTEAFF. In nucleotides, the CDR3 is TGTGCCAGCAGTCCCTCATTCGGCACTGAAGCTTTCTTT.

CDR3 DNA: TGTGAGGCGTACCAACTAGCGGGAGAATACCCAACCTACGAGCAGTACTTC. This translates into CEAYQLAGEYPTYEQYF. The chain carries TRBV7-5 and TRBJ2-7; TRBD2 is taken as the D call from the table, unchecked against the DNA. TRBV7-5 is tagged as a pseudogene. This CDR3 is 17 amino acids long.

The chain joins TRBV4-3 to TRBJ2-1; the match to TRBD2 covers 11 bases. CDR1 is LGHNA and CDR2 is YSLEER in the germline V gene. CDR3 length: 15 residues. With V trimmed by 6 bases and J by 5 bases, 6 bases remained unmatched. CDR3 residues: CASREGLAVNNEQFF. The CDR3, as DNA: TGCGCCAGCAGGGAGGGACTAGCGGTAAACAATGAGCAGTTCTTC.

A word on this clone: The same CDR3 is also encoded by other DNA sequences in this sample. CDR3 DNA: TGTGCCAGCAGTGAAATCCCGAACACTGAAGCTTTCTTT. Protein product: CASSEIPNTEAFF. The chain combines TRBV6-4 with TRBJ1-1; D is ambiguous. Germline values: CDR1 MRHNA, CDR2 SNTAGT. The CDR3 contains 13 residues. Trimming took off 3 bases at V and 1 base at J, with 6 bases between the two ends.

The chain employs TRBV30 and TRBJ2-1; 8 nucleotides line up with TRBD2. V shed 3 bases and J 5 bases; nucleotides not matched to a gene: 12. Looked up from germline, CDR1 is GTSNPN and CDR2 is SVGIG (reference sequence). CDR3 length equals 16 residues. CDR3 sequence: CAWRPGGASGHNEQFF. The CDR3 nucleotides read TGTGCCTGGAGGCCGGGGGGGGCTAGCGGACACAATGAGCAGTTCTTC. The full variable domain, rest sourced from reference TRBV30 and TRBJ2-1, is SQTIHQWPATLVQPVGSPLSLECTVEGTSNPNLYWYRQAAGRGLQLLFYSVGIGQISSEVPQNLSASRPQDRQFILSSKKLLLSDSGFYLCAWRPGGASGHNEQFFGPGTRLTVL.

The chain recombines TRBV11-2 with TRBJ1-2; D might be TRBD1 (5 bases). Trimming took 5 bases from V and 0 from J, leaving 16 bases between them. This CDR3 contains 16 residues. CDR1 SGHAT and CDR2 FQNNGV come from the germline V gene. As DNA, the CDR3 is TGTGCCAGCAGCCGCGGTCGTGGGGGAACTAACTATGGCTACACCTTC. It yields the protein CASSRGRGGTNYGYTF.

The rearrangement joins TRBV21-1 to TRBJ2-7; the table's D call of TRBD2 was not tested on the DNA. TRBV21-1 is an annotated pseudogene. This CDR3 has 12 amino acids. CDR3 sequence reads: CASSKDIHEQYF. The CDR3 bases are TGTGCCAGCAGCAAAGATATCCACGAGCAGTACTTC.

This chain links TRBV19 with TRBJ1-1; D unclear. CDR1 is LNHDA and CDR2 is SQIVND in the germline V gene (reference sequence). The V and J ends lost 4 bases and 1 base respectively, with 7 bases between them. This CDR3 spans 13 amino acids. The DNA of the CDR3 is TGTGCCAGTAGTAGGCGGAGGAACACTGAAGCTTTCTTT. Translating it yields CASSRRRNTEAFF.

This clone has just a few counts. The chain uses TRBV7-2 and TRBJ1-2, with 7 bases that match TRBD1. The CDR3 sequence is 14 residues long. Germline V CDR1 and CDR2: SGHTA, FQGNSA. The V segment lost 1 base and the J segment 3 bases; nucleotides outside the gene matches: 2. CDR3 in amino acids: CASSLGTGDYGYTF. In DNA, the CDR3 is TGTGCCAGCAGCTTAGGGACAGGAGACTATGGCTACACCTTC.